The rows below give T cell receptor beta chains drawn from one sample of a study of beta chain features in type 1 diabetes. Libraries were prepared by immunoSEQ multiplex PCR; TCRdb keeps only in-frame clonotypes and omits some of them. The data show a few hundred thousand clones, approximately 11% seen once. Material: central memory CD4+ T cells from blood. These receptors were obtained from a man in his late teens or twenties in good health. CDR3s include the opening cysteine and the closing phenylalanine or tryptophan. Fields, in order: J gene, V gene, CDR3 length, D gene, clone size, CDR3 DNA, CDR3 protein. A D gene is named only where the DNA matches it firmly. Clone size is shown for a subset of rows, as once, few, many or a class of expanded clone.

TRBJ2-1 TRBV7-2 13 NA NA TGTGCCAGCAGGCAGGCTACCCACAATGAGCAGTTCTTC CASRQATHNEQFF
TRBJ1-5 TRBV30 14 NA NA TGTGCCTGGAGTGTAAGCAGTACCCCTCAGCCCCAGCATTTT CAWSVSSTPQPQHF
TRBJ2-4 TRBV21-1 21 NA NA TGTGCCAGCAGCAAACGGGACCGGGTAGCGGAGACCTATTGTGCCAAAAACATTCAGTACTTC CASSKRDRVAETYCAKNIQYF
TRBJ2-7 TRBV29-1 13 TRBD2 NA TGCAGCGTTGAAGTAGAGCGGGGCTCCGAGCAGTACTTC CSVEVERGSEQYF
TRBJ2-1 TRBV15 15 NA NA TGTGCCACCAGCAGAGCAGGGGCTAGTTTGAATGAGCAGTTCTTC CATSRAGASLNEQFF
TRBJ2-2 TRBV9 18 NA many TGTGCCAGCAGCGTACGGCCCAGGGAAATGTTGGACACCGGGGAGCTGTTTTTT CASSVRPREMLDTGELFF
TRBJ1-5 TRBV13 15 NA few TGTGCCAGCAGCTTAGGCACGGGGAGCAATCAGCCCCAGCATTTT CASSLGTGSNQPQHF
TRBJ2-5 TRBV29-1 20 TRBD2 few TGCAGCGTTGGATACGCCGGGACTAGCGCTTCCACCGGAGGGGGGGAGACCCAGTACTTC CSVGYAGTSASTGGGETQYF
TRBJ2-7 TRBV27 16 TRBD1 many TGTGCCAGCAGTACCACCGGGACAGGGTTCGTGCGGGAGCAGTACTTC CASSTTGTGFVREQYF
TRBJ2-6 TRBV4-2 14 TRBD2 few TGTGCCAGCAGCCAAGAAGCCCAGCGGGAGGGCCGAATTTTC CASSQEAQREGRIF
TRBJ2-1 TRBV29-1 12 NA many TGCAGCGTCACCCTAACAGGGAATGAGCAGTTCTTC CSVTLTGNEQFF
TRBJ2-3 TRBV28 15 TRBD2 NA TGTGCCAGCAGCCTAGGTGCGGGGGGTTCAGATACGCAGTATTTT CASSLGAGGSDTQYF
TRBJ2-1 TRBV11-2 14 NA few TGTGCCAGCAGCTTAGATAGATTCTACAATGAGCAGTTCTTC CASSLDRFYNEQFF
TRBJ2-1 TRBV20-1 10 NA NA TGCAGTGCCCTGCACAATGAGCAGTTCTTC CSALHNEQFF
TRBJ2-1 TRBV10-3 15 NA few TGTGCCACCCTCCCGGGACTTGGATCCTACAATGAGCAGTTCTTC CATLPGLGSYNEQFF
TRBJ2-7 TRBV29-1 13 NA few TGCAGCGTTGTTCGTGGGGCGGACCACGAGCAGTACTTC CSVVRGADHEQYF
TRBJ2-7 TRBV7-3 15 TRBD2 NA TGTGCCAGCAGCGCGTCCGGGACTAGCGCCTACGAGCAGTACTTC CASSASGTSAYEQYF
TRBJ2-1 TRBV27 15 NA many TGTGCCAGCAGTTTCCGGGAGCCTCAGGGGGATGAGCAGTTCTTC CASSFREPQGDEQFF
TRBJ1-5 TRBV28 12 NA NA TGTGCCAGCACCTATAACAATCAGCCCCAGCATTTT CASTYNNQPQHF
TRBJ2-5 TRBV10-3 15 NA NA TGTGCCATCAGCCCGTCGAGGATCCCCCAAGAGACCCAGTACTTC CAISPSRIPQETQYF
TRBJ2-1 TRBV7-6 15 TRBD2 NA TGTGCCAGCAGTCCGACTAGCGGTCGGTACAATGAGCAGTTCTTC CASSPTSGRYNEQFF
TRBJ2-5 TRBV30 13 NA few TGTGCCTGGAGTGGGGGCCCACAAGAGACCCAGTACTTC CAWSGGPQETQYF
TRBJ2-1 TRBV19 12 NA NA TGTGCCAGTAGTGAACAGCTCCATGAGCAGTTCTTC CASSEQLHEQFF
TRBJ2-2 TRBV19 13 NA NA TGTGCCAGTAGTATGACTTACACCGGGGAGCTGTTTTTT CASSMTYTGELFF
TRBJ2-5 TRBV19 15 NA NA TGTGCCAGTAGTATACGTGGCAGGTACCAAGAGACCCAGTACTTC CASSIRGRYQETQYF
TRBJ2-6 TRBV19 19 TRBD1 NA TGTGCCAGTAGTATATCAAGACAGGGGGCCCTCTCTGGGGCCAACGTCCTGACTTTC CASSISRQGALSGANVLTF
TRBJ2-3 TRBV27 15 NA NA TGTGCCAGCAGGGATCTAGCAAGAGGGCCAGATACGCAGTATTTT CASRDLARGPDTQYF
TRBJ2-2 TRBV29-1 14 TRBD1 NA TGCAGCGCCAACAGGGGAGTTGGGACCGGGGAGCTGTTTTTT CSANRGVGTGELFF
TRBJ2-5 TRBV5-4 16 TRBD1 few TGTGCCAGCAGCCAGGGCCGACAGGGGGGACAAGAGACCCAGTACTTC CASSQGRQGGQETQYF
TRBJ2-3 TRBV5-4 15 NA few TGTGCCAGCAGCTTGCGGCAGTTGGGTCCAGATACGCAGTATTTT CASSLRQLGPDTQYF
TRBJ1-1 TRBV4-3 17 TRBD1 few TGCGCCAGCAGCCAAGATCGACAGGGGATAGCGAACACTGAAGCTTTCTTT CASSQDRQGIANTEAFF
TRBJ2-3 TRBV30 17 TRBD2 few TGTGCCTGGAGTGTCGGGACTAGCGGGAGGGGCACAGATACGCAGTATTTT CAWSVGTSGRGTDTQYF
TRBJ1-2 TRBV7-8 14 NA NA TGTGCCAGCAGCTTAAGCCAGACTAACTATGGCTACACCTTC CASSLSQTNYGYTF
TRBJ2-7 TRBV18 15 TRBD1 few TGTGCCAGCTCACCCACCCAGGGGGTGGACTACGAGCAGTACTTC CASSPTQGVDYEQYF
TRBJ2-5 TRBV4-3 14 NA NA TGCGCCAGCAGCCAAGACCCGGGTGTAGAGACCCAGTACTTC CASSQDPGVETQYF
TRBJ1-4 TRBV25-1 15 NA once TGTGCCAGCAGTGCTGACAGAGCCACTAATGAAAAACTGTTTTTT CASSADRATNEKLFF
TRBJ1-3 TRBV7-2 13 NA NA TGTGCCAGCAGTTTCAGGACAGGAAACACCATATATTTT CASSFRTGNTIYF
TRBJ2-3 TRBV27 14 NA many TGTGCCAGCAGAAGCGCGACCGGTGGAGATACGCAGTATTTT CASRSATGGDTQYF
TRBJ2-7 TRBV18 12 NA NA TGTGCCAGCTCACCGGACGGCGGAGAGCAGTACTTC CASSPDGGEQYF
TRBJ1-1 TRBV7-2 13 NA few TGTGCCAGCAGCCCCACCAGGAACACTGAAGCTTTCTTT CASSPTRNTEAFF
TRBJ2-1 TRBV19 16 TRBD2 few TGTGCCAGTAGTATCTGGGCGGGAGTATCCCGAAGTGAGCAGTTCTTC CASSIWAGVSRSEQFF
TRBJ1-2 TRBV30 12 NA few TGTGCCTGGAATAGGGGTTTCTATGGCTACACCTTC CAWNRGFYGYTF
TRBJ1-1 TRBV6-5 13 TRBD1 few TGTGCCAGCCGACAGGGACAAGACACTGAAGCTTTCTTT CASRQGQDTEAFF
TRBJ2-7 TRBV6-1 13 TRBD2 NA TGTGCCAGCAGCAGGGACTACGACTACGAGCAGTACTTC CASSRDYDYEQYF
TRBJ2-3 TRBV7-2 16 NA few TGTGCCAGCAGCTTATCCGGGGGAGGAACCGCAGATACGCAGTATTTT CASSLSGGGTADTQYF
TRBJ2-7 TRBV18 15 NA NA TGTGCCAGCTCACCACTTGGAGGGCAGAAAAACGAGCAGTACTTC CASSPLGGQKNEQYF
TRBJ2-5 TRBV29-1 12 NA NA TGCAGCGTTGGACAACGACAAGAGACCCAGTACTTC CSVGQRQETQYF
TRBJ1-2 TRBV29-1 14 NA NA TGCAGCGTAGCCGGGACAACTTCTAACTATGGCTACACCTTC CSVAGTTSNYGYTF
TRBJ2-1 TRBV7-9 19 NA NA TGTGCCAGCAGCTTAGCGGGCAACCCACACCGCAGCTCCTACAATGAGCAGTTCTTC CASSLAGNPHRSSYNEQFF
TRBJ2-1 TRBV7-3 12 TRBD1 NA TGTGCCAGCAGCTTCCCAGGGGGTGAGCAGTTCTTC CASSFPGGEQFF
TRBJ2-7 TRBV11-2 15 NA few TGTGCCAGCAGCCTCCTACGGGGCCGATCCTACGAGCAGTACTTC CASSLLRGRSYEQYF
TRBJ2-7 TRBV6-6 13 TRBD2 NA TGTGCCAGCACTATTAGCGGGAGTTACGAGCAGTACTTC CASTISGSYEQYF
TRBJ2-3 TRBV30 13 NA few TGTGCCTGGAGTAAGGGAAGCACAGATACGCAGTATTTT CAWSKGSTDTQYF
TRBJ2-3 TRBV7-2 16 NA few TGTGCCAGCAGCTTGGGGCCCACATTAAGGACAGATACGCAGTATTTT CASSLGPTLRTDTQYF
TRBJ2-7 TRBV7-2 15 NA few TGTGCCAGCAGCTTATCCCGTAACCCCGGGTACGAGCAGTACTTC CASSLSRNPGYEQYF
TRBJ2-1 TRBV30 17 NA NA TGTGCCTGGAGTGCCCCGTTTGGGACTCTTTCCTACAATGAGCAGTTCTTC CAWSAPFGTLSYNEQFF
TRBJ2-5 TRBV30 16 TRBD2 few TGTGCCTGGAGTGTACCCCTTACTAGCGGCAGGGGGACCCAGTACTTC CAWSVPLTSGRGTQYF